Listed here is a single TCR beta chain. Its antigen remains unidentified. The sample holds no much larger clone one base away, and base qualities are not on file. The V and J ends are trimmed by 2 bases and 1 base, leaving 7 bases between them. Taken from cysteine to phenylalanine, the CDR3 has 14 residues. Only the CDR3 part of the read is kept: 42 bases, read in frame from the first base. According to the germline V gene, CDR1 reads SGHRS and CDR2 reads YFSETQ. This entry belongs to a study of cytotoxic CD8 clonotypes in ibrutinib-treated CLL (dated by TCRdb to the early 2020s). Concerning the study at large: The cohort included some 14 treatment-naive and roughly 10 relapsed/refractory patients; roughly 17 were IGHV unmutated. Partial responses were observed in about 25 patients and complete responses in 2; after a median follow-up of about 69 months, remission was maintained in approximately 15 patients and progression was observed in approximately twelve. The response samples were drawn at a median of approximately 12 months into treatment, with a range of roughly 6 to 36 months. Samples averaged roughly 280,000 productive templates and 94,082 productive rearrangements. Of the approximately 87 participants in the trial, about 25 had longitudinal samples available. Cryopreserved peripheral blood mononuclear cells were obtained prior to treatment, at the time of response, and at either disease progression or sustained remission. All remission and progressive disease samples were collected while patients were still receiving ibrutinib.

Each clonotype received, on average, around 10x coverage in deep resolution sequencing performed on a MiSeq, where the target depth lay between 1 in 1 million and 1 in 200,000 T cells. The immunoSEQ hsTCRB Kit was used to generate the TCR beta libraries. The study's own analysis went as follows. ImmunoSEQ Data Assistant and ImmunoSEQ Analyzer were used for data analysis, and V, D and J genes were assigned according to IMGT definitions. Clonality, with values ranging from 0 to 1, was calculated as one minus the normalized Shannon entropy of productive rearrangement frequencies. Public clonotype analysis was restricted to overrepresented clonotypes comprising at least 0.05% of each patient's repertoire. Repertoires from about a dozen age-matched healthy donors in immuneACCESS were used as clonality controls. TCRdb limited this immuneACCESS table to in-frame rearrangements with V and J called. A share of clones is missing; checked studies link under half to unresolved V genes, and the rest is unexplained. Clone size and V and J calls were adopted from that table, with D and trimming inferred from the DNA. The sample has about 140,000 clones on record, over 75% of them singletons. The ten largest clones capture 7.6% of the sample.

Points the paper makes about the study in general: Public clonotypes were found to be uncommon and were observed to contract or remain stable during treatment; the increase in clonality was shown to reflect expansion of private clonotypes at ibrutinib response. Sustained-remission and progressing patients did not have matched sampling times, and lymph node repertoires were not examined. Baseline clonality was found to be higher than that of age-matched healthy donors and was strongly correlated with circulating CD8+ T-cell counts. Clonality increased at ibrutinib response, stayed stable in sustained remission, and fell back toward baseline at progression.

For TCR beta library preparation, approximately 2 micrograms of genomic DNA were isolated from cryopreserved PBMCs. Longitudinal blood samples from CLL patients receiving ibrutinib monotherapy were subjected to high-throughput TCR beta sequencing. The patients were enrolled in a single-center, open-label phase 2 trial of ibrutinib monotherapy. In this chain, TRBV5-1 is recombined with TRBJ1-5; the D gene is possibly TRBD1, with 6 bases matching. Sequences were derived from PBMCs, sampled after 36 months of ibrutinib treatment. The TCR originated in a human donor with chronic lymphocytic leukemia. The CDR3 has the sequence CASSFGTSNQPQHF. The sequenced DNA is TGCGCCAGCAGCTTTGGGACAAGCAATCAGCCCCAGCATTTT.